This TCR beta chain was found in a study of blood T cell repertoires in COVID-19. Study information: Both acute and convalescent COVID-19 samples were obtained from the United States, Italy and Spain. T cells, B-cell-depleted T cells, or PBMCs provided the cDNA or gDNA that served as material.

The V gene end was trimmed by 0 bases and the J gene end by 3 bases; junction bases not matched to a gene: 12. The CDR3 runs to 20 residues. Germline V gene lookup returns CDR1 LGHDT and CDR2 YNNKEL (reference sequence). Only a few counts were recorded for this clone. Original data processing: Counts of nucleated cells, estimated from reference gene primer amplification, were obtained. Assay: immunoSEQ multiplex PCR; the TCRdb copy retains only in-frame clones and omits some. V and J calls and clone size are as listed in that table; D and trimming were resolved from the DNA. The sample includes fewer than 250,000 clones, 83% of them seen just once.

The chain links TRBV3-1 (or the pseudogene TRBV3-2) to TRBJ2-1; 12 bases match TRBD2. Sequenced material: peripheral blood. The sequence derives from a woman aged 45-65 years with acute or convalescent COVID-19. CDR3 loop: CASSQDTTSGGTLGYNEQFF. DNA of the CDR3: TGTGCCAGCAGCCAAGATACGACTAGCGGGGGAACCCTAGGCTACAATGAGCAGTTCTTC.